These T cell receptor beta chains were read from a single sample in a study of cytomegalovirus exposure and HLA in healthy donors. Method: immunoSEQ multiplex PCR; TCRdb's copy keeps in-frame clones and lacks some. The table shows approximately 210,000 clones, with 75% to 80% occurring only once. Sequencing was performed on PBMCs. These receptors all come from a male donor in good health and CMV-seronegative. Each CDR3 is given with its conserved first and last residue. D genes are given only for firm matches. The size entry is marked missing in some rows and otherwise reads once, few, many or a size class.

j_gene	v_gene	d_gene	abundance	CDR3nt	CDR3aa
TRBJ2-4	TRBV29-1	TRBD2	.	TGCAGCGTCCAGATGGGAGGGGTAAACATTCAGTACTTC	CSVQMGGVNIQYF
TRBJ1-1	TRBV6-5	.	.	TGTGCCAGCAGTTACTCGATCGGGGTCGACACTGAAGCTTTCTTT	CASSYSIGVDTEAFF
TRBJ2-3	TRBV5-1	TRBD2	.	TGCGCCAGCAGCTTGAGGGGGGAGCGGGGGGGCCTTCGTACAGATACGCAGTATTTT	CASSLRGERGGLRTDTQYF
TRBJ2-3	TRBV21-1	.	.	TGTGCCAGCAGCTCCCGGGGACAGGGGAGCACAGATACGCAGTATTTT	CASSSRGQGSTDTQYF
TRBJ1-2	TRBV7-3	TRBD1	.	TGTGCCAGCAGCGTGGGACAGGGGATTGGCTACACCTTC	CASSVGQGIGYTF
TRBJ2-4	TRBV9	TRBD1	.	TGTGCCAGCAGCCCGAGGACAGGGGGACTACTAGCCAAAAACATTCAGTACTTC	CASSPRTGGLLAKNIQYF
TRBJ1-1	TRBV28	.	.	TGTGCCACGTCGTCGGCGGGTCTGAACACTGAAGCTTTCTTT	CATSSAGLNTEAFF
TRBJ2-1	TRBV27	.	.	TGTGCCAGCACCCCTCAGCCGGGGGTGTACAATGAGCAGTTCTTC	CASTPQPGVYNEQFF
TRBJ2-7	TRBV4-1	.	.	TGCGCCAGCAGCCAAGATGTAACAGACATCTCCGAGCAGTACTTC	CASSQDVTDISEQYF
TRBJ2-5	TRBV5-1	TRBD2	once	TGCACCAGCACTCGCGGGGGGGAGCAAGAGACCCAGTACTTC	CTSTRGGEQETQYF
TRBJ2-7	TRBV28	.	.	TGTGCCAGCAGGATTACGACAGGCCCATACGAGCAGTACTTC	CASRITTGPYEQYF
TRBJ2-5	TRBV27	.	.	TGTGCCAGCAGTTTACGGGATGGGAGAGAGACCCAGTACTTC	CASSLRDGRETQYF
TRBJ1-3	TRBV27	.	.	TGTGCCAGCAGTTTATCATCGGGGTACGGAAACACCATATATTTT	CASSLSSGYGNTIYF
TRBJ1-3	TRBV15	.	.	TGTGCCACCAGCAGAGGGCAGTCCTCTGGAAACACCATATATTTT	CATSRGQSSGNTIYF
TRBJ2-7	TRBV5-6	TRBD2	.	TGTGCCAGCAGCTTGGGGCTAGCGGGAGGGTTTTACGAGCAGTACTTC	CASSLGLAGGFYEQYF
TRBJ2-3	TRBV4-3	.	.	TGCGCCAGCAGCCAACAGGACACAGATACGCAGTATTTT	CASSQQDTDTQYF
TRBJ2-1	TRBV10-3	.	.	TGTGCCATCAGTGGGGGCGGGGAGGATGAGCAGTTCTTC	CAISGGGEDEQFF
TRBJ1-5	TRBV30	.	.	TGTGCCTGTTCCACCAGGGCCCACAATCAGCCCCAGCATTTT	CACSTRAHNQPQHF
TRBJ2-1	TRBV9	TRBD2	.	TGTGCCAGCAGCCTAAGGGGGGGACTAGACTACAATGAGCAGTTCTTC	CASSLRGGLDYNEQFF
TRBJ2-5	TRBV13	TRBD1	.	TGTGCCAGCAGCTTAATTTTATCTCGGGGATGGGGGACCAGGGGGAGCCAAGAGACCCAGTACTTC	CASSLILSRGWGTRGSQETQYF
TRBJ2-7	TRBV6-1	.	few	TGTGCCAGCAGTGAACAGACAAGGAAGTACTTC	CASSEQTRKYF
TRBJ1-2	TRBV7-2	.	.	TGTGCCAGCAGCGCTGCCCCCACAGGAACTAACTATGGCTACACCTTC	CASSAAPTGTNYGYTF
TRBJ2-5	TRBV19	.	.	TGTGCCAGTAGTATATATCCCCCCCGGACTGACCAAGAGACCCAGTACTTC	CASSIYPPRTDQETQYF
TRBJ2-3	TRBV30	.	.	TGTGCCTGGACTACGGGAGAGTGGAACACAGATACGCAGTATTTT	CAWTTGEWNTDTQYF
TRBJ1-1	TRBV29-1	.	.	TGCAGCGTGGGGGGGCAGACACCACAAGCTTTCTTT	CSVGGQTPQAFF
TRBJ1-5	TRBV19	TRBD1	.	TGTGCCAGTAGTATTCAGGGACAGGGTCAGCCCCAGCATTTT	CASSIQGQGQPQHF
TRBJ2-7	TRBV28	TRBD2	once	TGTGCCAGCATTCCGTCCGGGGCTAGCGGATACGAGCAGTACTTC	CASIPSGASGYEQYF
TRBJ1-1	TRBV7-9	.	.	TGTGCCAGCAGCTTAAGACGCGGCGGGGGCACTGAAGCTTTCTTT	CASSLRRGGGTEAFF
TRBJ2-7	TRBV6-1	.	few	TGTGCCAGCAGTTTCGATCAGGGTTCCTACGAGCAGTACTTC	CASSFDQGSYEQYF
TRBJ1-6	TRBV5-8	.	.	TGTGCCAGCAGCTTGGGTTCGTCGTCCAGGGGTTCACCCCTCCACTTT	CASSLGSSSRGSPLHF
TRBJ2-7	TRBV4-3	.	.	TGCGCCAGCAGCCAAGACCGGGGATTAGAGCAGTACTTC	CASSQDRGLEQYF
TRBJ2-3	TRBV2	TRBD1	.	TGTGCCAGCAGTGGGCCGGGACAGGGGCCGACAGATACGCAGTATTTT	CASSGPGQGPTDTQYF
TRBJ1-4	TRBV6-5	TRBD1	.	TGTGCCAGCAGTTCTAGACAGGGGGGTCATGAAAAACTGTTTTTT	CASSSRQGGHEKLFF